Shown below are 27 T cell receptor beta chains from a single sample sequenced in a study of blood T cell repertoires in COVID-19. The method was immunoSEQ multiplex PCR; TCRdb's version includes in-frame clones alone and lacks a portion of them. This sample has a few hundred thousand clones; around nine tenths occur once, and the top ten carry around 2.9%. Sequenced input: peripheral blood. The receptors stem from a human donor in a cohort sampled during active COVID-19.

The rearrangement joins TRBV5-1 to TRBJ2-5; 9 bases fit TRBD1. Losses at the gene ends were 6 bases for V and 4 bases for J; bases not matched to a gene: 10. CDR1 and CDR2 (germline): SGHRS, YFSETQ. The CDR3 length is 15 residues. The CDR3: CASTSLTGGGETQYF. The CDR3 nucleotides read TGCGCCAGCACCTCACTCACAGGGGGCGGAGAGACCCAGTACTTC.

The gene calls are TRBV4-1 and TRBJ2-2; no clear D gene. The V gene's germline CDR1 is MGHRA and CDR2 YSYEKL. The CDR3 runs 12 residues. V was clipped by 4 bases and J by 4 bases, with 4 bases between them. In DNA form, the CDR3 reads TGCGCCAGCAGCCCCATCACCGGGGAGCTGTTTTTT. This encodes CASSPITGELFF.

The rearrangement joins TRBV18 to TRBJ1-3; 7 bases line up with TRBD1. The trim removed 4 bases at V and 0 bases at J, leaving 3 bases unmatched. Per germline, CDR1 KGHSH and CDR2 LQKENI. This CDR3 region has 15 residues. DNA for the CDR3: TGTGCCAGCTCACAGGGACAGATCTCTGGAAACACCATATATTTT. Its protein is CASSQGQISGNTIYF.

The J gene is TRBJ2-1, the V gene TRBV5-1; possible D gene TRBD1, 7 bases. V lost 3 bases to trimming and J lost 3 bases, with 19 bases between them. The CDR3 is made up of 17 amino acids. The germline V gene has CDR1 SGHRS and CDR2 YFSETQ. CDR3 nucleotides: TGCGCCAGCAGCTGGCGAGGAGGGGCAGGGGGCTACAATGAGCAGTTCTTC. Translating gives CASSWRGGAGGYNEQFF.

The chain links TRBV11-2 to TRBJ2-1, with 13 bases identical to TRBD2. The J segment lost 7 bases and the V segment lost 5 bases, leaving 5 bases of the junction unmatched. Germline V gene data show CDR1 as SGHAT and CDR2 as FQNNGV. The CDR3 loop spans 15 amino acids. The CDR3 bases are TGTGCCAGCAGCCGTACTAGCGGGGGGGAGAATGAGCAGTTCTTC. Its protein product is CASSRTSGGENEQFF.

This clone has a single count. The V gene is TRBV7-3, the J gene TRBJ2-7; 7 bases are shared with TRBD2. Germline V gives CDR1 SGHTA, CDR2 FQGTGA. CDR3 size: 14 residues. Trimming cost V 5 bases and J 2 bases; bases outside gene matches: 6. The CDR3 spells CASSPQAGAYEQYF. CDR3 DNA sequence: TGTGCCAGCAGCCCCCAGGCGGGAGCCTACGAGCAGTACTTC.

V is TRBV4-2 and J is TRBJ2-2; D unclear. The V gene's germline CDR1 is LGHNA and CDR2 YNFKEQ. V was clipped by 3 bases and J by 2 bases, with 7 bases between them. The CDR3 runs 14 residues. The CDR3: CASSQAGNTGELFF. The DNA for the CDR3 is TGTGCCAGCAGCCAGGCAGGAAACACCGGGGAGCTGTTTTTT.

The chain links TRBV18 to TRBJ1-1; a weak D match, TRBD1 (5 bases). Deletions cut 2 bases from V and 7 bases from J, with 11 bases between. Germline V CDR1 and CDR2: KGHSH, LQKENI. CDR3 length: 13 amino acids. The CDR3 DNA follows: TGTGCCAGCTCACCAACGCAGGGCGTTGAAGCTTTCTTT. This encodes CASSPTQGVEAFF.

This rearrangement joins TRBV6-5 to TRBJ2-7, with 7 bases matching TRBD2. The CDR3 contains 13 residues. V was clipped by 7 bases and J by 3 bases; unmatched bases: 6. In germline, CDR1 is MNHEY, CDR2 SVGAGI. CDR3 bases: TGTGCCAGCACTAGCGGAGTGGTCTACGAGCAGTACTTC. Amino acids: CASTSGVVYEQYF.

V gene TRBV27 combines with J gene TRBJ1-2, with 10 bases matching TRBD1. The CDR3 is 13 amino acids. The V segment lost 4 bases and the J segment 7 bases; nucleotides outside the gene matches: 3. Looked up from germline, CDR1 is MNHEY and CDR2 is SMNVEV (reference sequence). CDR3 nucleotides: TGTGCCAGCAGTTCCGGGACAGGGGTTGGCTACACCTTC. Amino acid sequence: CASSSGTGVGYTF.

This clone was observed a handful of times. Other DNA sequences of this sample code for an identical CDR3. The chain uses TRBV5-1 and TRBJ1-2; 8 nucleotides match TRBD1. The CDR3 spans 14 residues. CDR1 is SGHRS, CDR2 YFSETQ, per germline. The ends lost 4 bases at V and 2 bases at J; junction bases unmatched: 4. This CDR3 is CASSPRDRNYGYTF. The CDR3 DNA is TGCGCCAGCAGCCCCCGGGACAGGAACTATGGCTACACCTTC. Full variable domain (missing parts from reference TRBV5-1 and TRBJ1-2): KAGVTQTPRYLIKTRGQQVTLSCSPISGHRSVSWYQQTPGQGLQFLFEYFSETQRNKGNFPGRFSGRQFSNSRSEMNVSTLELGDSALYLCASSPRDRNYGYTFGSGTRLTVV.

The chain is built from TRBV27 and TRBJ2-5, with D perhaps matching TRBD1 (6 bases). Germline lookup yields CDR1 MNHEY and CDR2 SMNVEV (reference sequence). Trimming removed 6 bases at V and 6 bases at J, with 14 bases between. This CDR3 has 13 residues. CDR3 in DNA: TGTGCCAGCAGATATCAGGGACAACAGACCCAGTACTTC. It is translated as CASRYQGQQTQYF.

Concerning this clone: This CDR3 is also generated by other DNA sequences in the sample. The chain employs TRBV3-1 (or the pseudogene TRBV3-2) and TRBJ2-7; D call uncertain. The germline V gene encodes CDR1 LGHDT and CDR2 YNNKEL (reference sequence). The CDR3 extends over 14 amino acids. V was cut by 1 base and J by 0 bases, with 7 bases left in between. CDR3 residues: CASSQVRSSYEQYF. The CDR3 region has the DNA TGTGCCAGCAGCCAAGTCAGGTCCTCCTACGAGCAGTACTTC.

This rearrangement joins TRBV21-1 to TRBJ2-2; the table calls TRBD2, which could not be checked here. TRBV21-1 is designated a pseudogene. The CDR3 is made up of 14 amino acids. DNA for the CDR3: TGTGCCAGCAGCAAAGCGAGAAACACCGGGGAGCTGTTTTTT. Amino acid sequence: CASSKARNTGELFF.

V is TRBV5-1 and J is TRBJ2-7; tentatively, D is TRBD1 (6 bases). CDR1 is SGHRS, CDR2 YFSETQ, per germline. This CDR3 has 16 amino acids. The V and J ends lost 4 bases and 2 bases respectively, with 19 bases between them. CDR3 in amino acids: CASSRRAGETAYEQYF. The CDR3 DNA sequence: TGCGCCAGCAGCCGACGGGCAGGGGAGACGGCCTACGAGCAGTACTTC.

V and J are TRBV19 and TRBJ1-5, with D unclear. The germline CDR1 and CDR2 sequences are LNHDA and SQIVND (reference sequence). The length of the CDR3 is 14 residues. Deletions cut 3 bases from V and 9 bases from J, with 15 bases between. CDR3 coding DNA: TGTGCCAGTAGTATCGAGGGAGCTCCTGGGCCCCAGCATTTT. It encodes CASSIEGAPGPQHF.

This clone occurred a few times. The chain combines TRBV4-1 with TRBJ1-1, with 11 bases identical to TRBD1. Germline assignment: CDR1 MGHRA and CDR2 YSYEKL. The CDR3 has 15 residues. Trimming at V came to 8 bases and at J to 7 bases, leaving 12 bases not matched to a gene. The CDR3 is CASHRFGQGAGEAFF. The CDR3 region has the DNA TGCGCCAGCCACCGCTTCGGACAGGGGGCCGGTGAAGCTTTCTTT.

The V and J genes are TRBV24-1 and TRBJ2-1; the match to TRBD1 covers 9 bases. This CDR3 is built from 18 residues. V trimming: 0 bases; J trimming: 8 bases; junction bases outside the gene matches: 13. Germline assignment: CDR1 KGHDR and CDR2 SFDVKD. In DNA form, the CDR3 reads TGTGCCACCAGTGATTTGCCTGGGAGGCGGGACAGGGCCGATGAGCAGTTCTTC. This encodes CATSDLPGRRDRADEQFF.

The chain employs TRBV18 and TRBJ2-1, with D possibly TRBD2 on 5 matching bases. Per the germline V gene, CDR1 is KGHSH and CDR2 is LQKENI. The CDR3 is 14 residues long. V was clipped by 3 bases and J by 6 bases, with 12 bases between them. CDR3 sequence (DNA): TGTGCCAGCTCACCTGCAAGTGGGAGCAATGAGCAGTTCTTC. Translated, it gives CASSPASGSNEQFF.

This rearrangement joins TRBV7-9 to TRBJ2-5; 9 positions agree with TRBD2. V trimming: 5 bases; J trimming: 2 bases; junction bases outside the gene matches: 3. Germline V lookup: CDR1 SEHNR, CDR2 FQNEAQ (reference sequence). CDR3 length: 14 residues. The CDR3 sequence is CASSGTSFQETQYF. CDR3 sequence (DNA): TGTGCCAGCAGCGGGACTAGCTTTCAAGAGACCCAGTACTTC. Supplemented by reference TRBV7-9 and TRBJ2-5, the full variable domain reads DTGVSQNPRHKITKRGQNVTFRCDPISEHNRLYWYRQTLGQGPEFLTYFQNEAQLEKSRLLSDRFSAERPKGSFSTLEIQRTEQGDSAMYLCASSGTSFQETQYFGPGTRLLVL.

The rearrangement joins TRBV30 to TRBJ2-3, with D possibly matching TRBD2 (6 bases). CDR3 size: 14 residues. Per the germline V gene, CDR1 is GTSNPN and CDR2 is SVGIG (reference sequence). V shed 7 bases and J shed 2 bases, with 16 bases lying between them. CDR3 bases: TGTGCCTCGCGGGGTATTGGGAACACAGATACGCAGTATTTT. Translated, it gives CASRGIGNTDTQYF.

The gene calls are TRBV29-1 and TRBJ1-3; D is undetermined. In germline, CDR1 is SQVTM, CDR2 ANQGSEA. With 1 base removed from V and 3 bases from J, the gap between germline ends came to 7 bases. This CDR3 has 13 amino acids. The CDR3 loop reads CSVEVTGGNTIYF. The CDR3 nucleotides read TGCAGCGTTGAAGTTACGGGTGGAAACACCATATATTTT.

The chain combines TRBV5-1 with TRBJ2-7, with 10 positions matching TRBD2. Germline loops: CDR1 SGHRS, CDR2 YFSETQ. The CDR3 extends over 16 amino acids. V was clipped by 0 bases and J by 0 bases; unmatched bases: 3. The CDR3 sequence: CASSLASGRGSYEQYF. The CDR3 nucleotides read TGCGCCAGCAGCTTGGCCAGCGGGAGGGGCTCCTACGAGCAGTACTTC.

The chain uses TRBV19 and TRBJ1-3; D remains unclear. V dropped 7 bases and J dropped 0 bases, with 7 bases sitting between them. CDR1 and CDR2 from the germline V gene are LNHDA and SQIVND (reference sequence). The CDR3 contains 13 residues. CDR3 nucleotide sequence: TGTGCCAGTAAGGAGGACTCTGGAAACACCATATATTTT. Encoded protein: CASKEDSGNTIYF.

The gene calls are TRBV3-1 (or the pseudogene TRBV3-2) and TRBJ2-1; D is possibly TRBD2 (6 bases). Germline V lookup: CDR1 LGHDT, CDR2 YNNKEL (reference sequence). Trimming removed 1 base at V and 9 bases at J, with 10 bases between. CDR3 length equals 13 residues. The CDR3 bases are TGTGCCAGCAGCCAAGGGGGGGTGGGTGAGCAGTTCTTC. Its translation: CASSQGGVGEQFF.

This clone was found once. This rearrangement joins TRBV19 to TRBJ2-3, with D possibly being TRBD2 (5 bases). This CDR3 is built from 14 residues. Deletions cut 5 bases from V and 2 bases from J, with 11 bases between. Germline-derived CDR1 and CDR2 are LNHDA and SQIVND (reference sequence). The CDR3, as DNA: TGTGCCAGTAGTCTTCAGGACTCCACAGATACGCAGTATTTT. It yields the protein CASSLQDSTDTQYF.

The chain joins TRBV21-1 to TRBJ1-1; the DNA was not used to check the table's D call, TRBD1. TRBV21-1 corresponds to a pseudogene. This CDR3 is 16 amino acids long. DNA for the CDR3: TGTGCCAGCAGCAATGGACAGGGAGGGGATAGGGGTGAAGCTTTCTTT. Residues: CASSNGQGGDRGEAFF.